The 8 T cell receptor beta chains below all came from one sample that was sequenced in a study of blood T cell repertoires in COVID-19 (dated by TCRdb to about 2020). Library method: the immunoSEQ multiplex PCR assay. What TCRdb holds here is the immuneACCESS table cut down to in-frame rearrangements. Part of the clones is not present; checked against another copy, under half of the missing clones reflect an unresolved V gene, and the others are unexplained. Within this sample are some 260,000 clones, with around 82% of them counted one time only. The ten largest clones add up to roughly 4.9% of the sample. The sample was peripheral blood. These receptors were collected from an elderly woman with active or convalescent COVID-19.

V and J are TRBV29-1 and TRBJ1-5; possible D gene TRBD1, 6 bases. The CDR3 runs to 13 residues. Trimming stripped 4 bases from V and 4 bases from J, with 11 bases between. Germline V gene sequence: CDR1 SQVTM, CDR2 ANQGSEA. The CDR3 coding sequence is TGCAGCGTTGGGGGGACACAAAATCAGCCCCAGCATTTT. Its translation is CSVGGTQNQPQHF.

V gene TRBV2 combines with J gene TRBJ1-1; D gene unclear. Between the trimmed V and J ends, which lost 10 bases and 1 base, there was a span of 10 bases. The germline gives CDR1 SNHLY, CDR2 FYNNEI. This CDR3 comprises 12 residues. The CDR3 is CATMIENTEAFF. The CDR3 DNA follows: TGTGCCACCATGATAGAGAACACTGAAGCTTTCTTT.

The chain couples TRBV6-5 to TRBJ2-3; no firm D call. With 7 bases removed from V and 4 bases from J, the gap between germline ends came to 9 bases. The CDR3 is 12 amino acids. Germline CDR1 is MNHEY and CDR2 is SVGAGI. CDR3 sequence (DNA): TGTGCCAGCACCGTCTACGCAGATACGCAGTATTTT. It is translated as CASTVYADTQYF.

The V gene is TRBV13, the J gene TRBJ1-4; D is ambiguous. V lost 2 bases to trimming and J lost 3 bases, with 7 bases between them. CDR1 is PRHDT, CDR2 FYEKMQ, per germline (reference sequence). This CDR3 has 14 amino acids. In DNA, the CDR3 is TGTGCCAGCAGCTTATCGGTCTCTAATGAAAAACTGTTTTTT. It is translated as CASSLSVSNEKLFF.

This clone was observed at least ten times. The rearrangement links TRBV10-3 to TRBJ2-1; 8 bases fit TRBD2. This CDR3 contains 14 residues. Germline assignment: CDR1 ENHRY and CDR2 SYGVKD. V shed 6 bases, J shed 8 bases, and the junction held 9 bases outside the gene matches. CDR3 amino acids: CAISAGLDGDEQFF. The CDR3 DNA follows: TGTGCCATCAGCGCGGGACTAGATGGCGATGAGCAGTTCTTC.

This sequence joins TRBV21-1 and TRBJ2-5; the D call of TRBD2 is as the table states it, not checked on the DNA. TRBV21-1 is flagged as a pseudogene. The CDR3 runs to 15 residues. CDR3 sequence: CASFPGTSLRETQYF. CDR3 nucleotide sequence: TGTGCCTCATTTCCTGGGACTAGCTTACGGGAGACCCAGTACTTC.

Notes on this clone: One end of the junction varies from germline; a read error may be responsible. The chain is built from TRBV19 and TRBJ2-4, with TRBD2 matching over 13 bases. This CDR3 is built from 13 residues. Looked up from germline, CDR1 is LNHDA and CDR2 is SQIVND (reference sequence). This CDR3 reads CASSMGRTSGRHF. The DNA of the CDR3 is TGTGCCAGTAGTATGGGGCGGACTAGCGGGAGACACTTC.

This chain joins TRBV19 and TRBJ2-1; perhaps TRBD2 as D (6 bases). The CDR3 spans 15 residues. The ends were cut back, 7 bases at V and 2 bases at J, with 15 bases in the middle. Germline assignment: CDR1 LNHDA and CDR2 SQIVND (reference sequence). CDR3: CASIPSRLAYNEQFF. Here the CDR3 DNA reads TGTGCCAGTATTCCATCAAGACTAGCCTACAATGAGCAGTTCTTC.